This T cell receptor beta chain was retrieved from a study of T cell responses to AZD1222 COVID-19 vaccine. Clones were sequenced by immunoSEQ multiplex PCR, and TCRdb holds only the in-frame ones, with some missing. This table holds tens of thousands of clones, around three quarters found once. Deletions cut 8 bases from V and 6 bases from J, with 23 bases between. The CDR3 contains 15 residues. Germline loops: CDR1 MNHEY, CDR2 SVGAGI. Sequencing was performed on peripheral blood, taken 28 days after the second dose of the MenACWY control vaccine. The chain links TRBV6-5 to TRBJ2-7; D possibly corresponds to TRBD2 (7 bases). The receptor was derived from an adult who received the MenACWY meningococcal vaccine as a control. The CDR3 sequence is CASYSRGRASLEQYF. CDR3 bases: TGTGCCAGCTACAGTAGGGGGAGGGCCTCTCTCGAGCAGTACTTC.